One sample yielded the 8 T cell receptor beta chains listed below, sequenced in a study of control samples from healthy donors and cancer patients. Generated by immunoSEQ multiplex PCR, the TCRdb table keeps only in-frame clones and is missing some. The data contain about 84,000 clones, more than 65% of them singletons. Sample: PBMCs. These receptors came from a man aged 55 to 70 with head and neck cancer.

The chain carries TRBV7-2 and TRBJ2-3; maybe TRBD1 (5 bases). V was pared by 0 bases and J by 4 bases, with 5 bases between. The CDR3 length is 13 residues. Germline loops: CDR1 SGHTA, CDR2 FQGNSA. The DNA for the CDR3 is TGTGCCAGCAGCTTAGCCAGGGCAGATACGCAGTATTTT. Encoded protein: CASSLARADTQYF.

This chain links TRBV11-3 with TRBJ2-1; 7 bases are shared with TRBD1. CDR1 and CDR2 from the germline V gene are SGHNT and YENEEA. The length of the CDR3 is 13 residues. The V and J ends lost 4 bases and 10 bases, in that order; junction bases with no gene match: 7. The CDR3 DNA sequence: TGTGCCAGCAGCTCACAGGGGCCCAAGGAGCAGTTCTTC. Translating it yields CASSSQGPKEQFF.

The chain couples TRBV28 to TRBJ2-5, with 7 bases identical to TRBD2. After removal of 5 bases from V and 1 base from J, the junction contained 4 bases not matched to a gene. CDR3 length equals 14 residues. CDR1 is MDHEN, CDR2 SYDVKM, per germline. CDR3 region: CASSALAVQETQYF. The CDR3 DNA reads as TGTGCCAGCAGTGCTCTAGCGGTCCAAGAGACCCAGTACTTC.

The chain is built from TRBV4-1 and TRBJ2-1; D gene uncertain. Trimming removed 1 base at V and 2 bases at J, with 9 bases between. The CDR3 covers 15 residues. From germline, CDR1 is MGHRA and CDR2 YSYEKL. CDR3 DNA sequence: TGCGCCAGCAGCCAAGTTAGCAGCACCTACAATGAGCAGTTCTTC. It is translated as CASSQVSSTYNEQFF.

The chain carries TRBV6-5 and TRBJ1-5; the match to TRBD1 covers 7 bases. Trimming at V came to 5 bases and at J to 6 bases, leaving 4 bases not matched to a gene. CDR3 length equals 13 residues. Germline V CDR1 and CDR2: MNHEY, SVGAGI. Here the CDR3 DNA reads TGTGCCAGCAGTCAGGACAGGTTTCAGCCCCAGCATTTT. It translates to CASSQDRFQPQHF.

V is TRBV27 and J is TRBJ2-1, with D hard to call. Germline CDR1 MNHEY, CDR2 SMNVEV (reference sequence). The CDR3 loop spans 14 amino acids. V was shortened by 6 bases and J by 8 bases, with 17 bases between the two germline ends. In nucleotides, the CDR3 is TGTGCCAGCAGGGGGTTAGCAGGCGGTTATGAGCAGTTCTTC. Amino acid sequence: CASRGLAGGYEQFF.

The rearrangement links TRBV5-6 to TRBJ2-7; D is perhaps TRBD1 (5 bases). Trimming left V 3 bases short and J 3 bases short, with 16 bases between. This CDR3 region has 15 residues. The germline V gene has CDR1 SGHDT and CDR2 YYEEEE. CDR3 region: CASSSGSQGLYEQYF. CDR3 DNA sequence: TGTGCCAGCAGCTCCGGGTCCCAGGGCCTCTACGAGCAGTACTTC.

This clone occurred once. The chain carries TRBV7-9 and TRBJ2-1, with 7 bases lining up with TRBD2. Germline CDR1 reads SEHNR; CDR2 reads FQNEAQ (reference sequence). The trim removed 5 bases at V and 6 bases at J, leaving 10 bases unmatched. This CDR3 is 15 amino acids long. The CDR3: CASSPRSGWGNEQFF. In DNA form, the CDR3 reads TGTGCCAGCAGCCCCCGTAGCGGGTGGGGCAATGAGCAGTTCTTC.